One and the same sample provided the 3 T cell receptor beta chains below, sequenced in a study of blood T cell repertoires in COVID-19. Here immunoSEQ multiplex PCR was the method, and the copy in TCRdb shows in-frame clones only, minus some. The data show roughly 420,000 clones, more than 75% seen once. Sequenced: PBMCs or T cells enriched from blood (not recorded which). The receptor set was obtained from a woman aged 30 to 39 with acute COVID-19.

V usage is TRBV3-1 (or the pseudogene TRBV3-2) and J usage is TRBJ2-3; the D gene is possibly TRBD2 (6 bases). The germline V and J ends were trimmed by 1 base and 2 bases, with 10 bases remaining between them. The germline V gene encodes CDR1 LGHDT and CDR2 YNNKEL (reference sequence). The CDR3 length is 15 residues. CDR3 region: CASSQGREYTDTQYF. The CDR3 coding sequence is TGTGCCAGCAGCCAAGGGAGGGAGTACACAGATACGCAGTATTTT.

This sequence joins TRBV10-3 and TRBJ2-5, with D tentatively TRBD2 (6 bases). Germline CDR1 and CDR2: ENHRY and SYGVKD. V was clipped by 0 bases and J by 5 bases, with 13 bases between them. The length of the CDR3 is 15 residues. The CDR3 loop is CAISESWVEGETQYF. CDR3 coding DNA: TGTGCCATCAGTGAGTCCTGGGTGGAGGGGGAGACCCAGTACTTC.

This chain joins TRBV24-1 and TRBJ2-1; D call uncertain. The CDR3 runs 14 residues. Germline V gene sequence: CDR1 KGHDR, CDR2 SFDVKD. The germline V and J ends were trimmed by 0 bases and 6 bases, with 8 bases remaining between them. CDR3 nucleotides: TGTGCCACCAGTGATTTGCCTGTGTTCAATGAGCAGTTCTTC. Amino acid sequence: CATSDLPVFNEQFF.